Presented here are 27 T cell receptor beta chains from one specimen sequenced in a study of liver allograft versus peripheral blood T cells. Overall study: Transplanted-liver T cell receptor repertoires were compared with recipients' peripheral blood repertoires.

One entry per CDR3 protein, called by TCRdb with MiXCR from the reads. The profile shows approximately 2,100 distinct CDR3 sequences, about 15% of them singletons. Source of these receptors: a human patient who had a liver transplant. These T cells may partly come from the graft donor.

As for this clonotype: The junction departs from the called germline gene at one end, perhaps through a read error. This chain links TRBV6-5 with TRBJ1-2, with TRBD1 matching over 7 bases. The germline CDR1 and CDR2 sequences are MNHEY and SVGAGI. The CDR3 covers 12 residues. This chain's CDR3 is CAISEGAGGYTF. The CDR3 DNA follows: TGTGCCATCAGTGAGGGGGCCGGGGGCTACACCTTC.

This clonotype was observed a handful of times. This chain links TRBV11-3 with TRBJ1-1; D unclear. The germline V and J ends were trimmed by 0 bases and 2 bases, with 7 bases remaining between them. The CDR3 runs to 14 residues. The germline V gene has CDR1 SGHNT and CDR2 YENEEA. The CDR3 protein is CASSLDGVNTEAFF. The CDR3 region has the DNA TGTGCCAGCAGCTTAGACGGTGTTAACACTGAAGCTTTCTTT.

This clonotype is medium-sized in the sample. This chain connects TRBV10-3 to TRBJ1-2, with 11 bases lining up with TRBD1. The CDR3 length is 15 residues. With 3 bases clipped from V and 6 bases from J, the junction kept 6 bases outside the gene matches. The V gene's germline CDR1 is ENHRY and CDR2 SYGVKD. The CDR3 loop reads CAISDYLGQGDGYTF. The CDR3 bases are TGTGCCATCAGTGACTACCTGGGACAGGGGGATGGCTACACCTTC.

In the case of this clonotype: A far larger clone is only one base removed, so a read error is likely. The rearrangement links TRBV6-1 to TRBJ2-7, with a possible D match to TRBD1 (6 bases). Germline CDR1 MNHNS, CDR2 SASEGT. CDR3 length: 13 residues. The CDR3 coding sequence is TGTGTCAGCAGTACTGGAACAGGGTTCGAGCAGTACTTC. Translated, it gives CVSSTGTGFEQYF.

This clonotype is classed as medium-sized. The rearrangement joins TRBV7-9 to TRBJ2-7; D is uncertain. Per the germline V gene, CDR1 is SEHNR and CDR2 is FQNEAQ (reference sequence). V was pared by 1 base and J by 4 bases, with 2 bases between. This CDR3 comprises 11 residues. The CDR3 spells CASSLVYEQYF. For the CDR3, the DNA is TGTGCCAGCAGCTTAGTGTACGAGCAGTACTTC.

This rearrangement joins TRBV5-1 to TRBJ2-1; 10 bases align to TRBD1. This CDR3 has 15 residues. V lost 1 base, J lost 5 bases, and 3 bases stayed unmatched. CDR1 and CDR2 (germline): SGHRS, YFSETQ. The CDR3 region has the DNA TGCGCCAGCAGCTTGCGACAGGGGGCGAACAATGAGCAGTTCTTC. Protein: CASSLRQGANNEQFF.

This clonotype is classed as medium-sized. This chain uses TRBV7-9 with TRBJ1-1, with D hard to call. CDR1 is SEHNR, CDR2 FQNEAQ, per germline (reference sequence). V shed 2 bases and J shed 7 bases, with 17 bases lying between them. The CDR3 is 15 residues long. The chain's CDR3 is CASSLNPPVRFEAFF. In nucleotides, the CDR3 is TGTGCCAGCAGCTTAAACCCCCCCGTCCGTTTTGAAGCTTTCTTT. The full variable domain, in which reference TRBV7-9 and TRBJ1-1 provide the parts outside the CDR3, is DTGVSQNPRHKITKRGQNVTFRCDPISEHNRLYWYRQTLGQGPEFLTYFQNEAQLEKSRLLSDRFSAERPKGSFSTLEIQRTEQGDSAMYLCASSLNPPVRFEAFFGQGTRLTVV.

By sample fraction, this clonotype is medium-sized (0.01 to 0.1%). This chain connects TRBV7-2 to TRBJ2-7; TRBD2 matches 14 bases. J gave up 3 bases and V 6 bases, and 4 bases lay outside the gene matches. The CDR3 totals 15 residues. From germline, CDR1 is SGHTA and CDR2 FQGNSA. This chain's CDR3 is CASSAGTSGGYEQYF. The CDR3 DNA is TGTGCCAGCAGTGCCGGGACTAGCGGGGGCTACGAGCAGTACTTC.

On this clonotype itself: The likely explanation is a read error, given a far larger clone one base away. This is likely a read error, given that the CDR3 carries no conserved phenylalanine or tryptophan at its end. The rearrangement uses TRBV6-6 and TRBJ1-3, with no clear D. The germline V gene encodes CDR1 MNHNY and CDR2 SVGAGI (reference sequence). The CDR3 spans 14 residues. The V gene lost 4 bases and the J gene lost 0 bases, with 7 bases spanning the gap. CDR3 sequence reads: CASSFTVSGNTIYL. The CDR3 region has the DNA TGTGCCAGCAGTTTCACAGTCTCTGGAAACACCATATATCTT.

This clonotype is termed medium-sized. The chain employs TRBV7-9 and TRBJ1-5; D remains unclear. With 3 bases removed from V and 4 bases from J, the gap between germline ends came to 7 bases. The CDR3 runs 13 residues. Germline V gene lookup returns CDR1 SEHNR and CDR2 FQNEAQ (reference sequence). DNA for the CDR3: TGTGCCAGCAGCTTCAGAGGGAATCAGCCCCAGCATTTT. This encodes CASSFRGNQPQHF.

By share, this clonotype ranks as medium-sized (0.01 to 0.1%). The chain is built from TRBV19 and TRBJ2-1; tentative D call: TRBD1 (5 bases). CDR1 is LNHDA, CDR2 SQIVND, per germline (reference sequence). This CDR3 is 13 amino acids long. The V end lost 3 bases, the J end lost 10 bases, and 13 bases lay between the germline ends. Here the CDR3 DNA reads TGTGCCAGTAGTATGGGCCCCAACAGGGAGCAGTTCTTC. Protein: CASSMGPNREQFF.

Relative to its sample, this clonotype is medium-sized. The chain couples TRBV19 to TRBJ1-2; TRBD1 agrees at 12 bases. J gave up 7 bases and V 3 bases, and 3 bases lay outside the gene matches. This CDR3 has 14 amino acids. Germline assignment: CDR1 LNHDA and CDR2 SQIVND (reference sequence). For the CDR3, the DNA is TGTGCCAGTAGTATTATGGGACAGGGGGCTGGCTACACCTTC. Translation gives CASSIMGQGAGYTF.

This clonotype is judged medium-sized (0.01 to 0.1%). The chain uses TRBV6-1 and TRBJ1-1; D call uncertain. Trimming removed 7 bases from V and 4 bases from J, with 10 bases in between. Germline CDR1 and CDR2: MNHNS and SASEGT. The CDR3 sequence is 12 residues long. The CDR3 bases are TGTGCCAGCAATCAGCCGGGCACTGAAGCTTTCTTT. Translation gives CASNQPGTEAFF.

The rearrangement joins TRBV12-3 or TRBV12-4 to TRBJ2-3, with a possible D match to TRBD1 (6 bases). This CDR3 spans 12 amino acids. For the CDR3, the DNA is TGTGCTAGTGGTTTAGAGGGGGTTACGCAGTATTTT. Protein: CASGLEGVTQYF.

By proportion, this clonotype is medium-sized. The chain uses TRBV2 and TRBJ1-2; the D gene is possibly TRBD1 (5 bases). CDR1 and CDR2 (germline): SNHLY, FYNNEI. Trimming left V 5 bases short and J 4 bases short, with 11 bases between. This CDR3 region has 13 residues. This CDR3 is CASSLGDGYGYTF. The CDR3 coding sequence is TGTGCCAGCAGTCTAGGGGACGGCTATGGCTACACCTTC.

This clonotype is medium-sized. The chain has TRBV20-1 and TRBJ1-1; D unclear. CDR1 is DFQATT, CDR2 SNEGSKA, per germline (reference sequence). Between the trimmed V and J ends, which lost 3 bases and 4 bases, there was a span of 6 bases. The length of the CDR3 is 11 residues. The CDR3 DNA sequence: TGCAGTGCTAGGGGAAGCACTGAAGCTTTCTTT. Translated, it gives CSARGSTEAFF.

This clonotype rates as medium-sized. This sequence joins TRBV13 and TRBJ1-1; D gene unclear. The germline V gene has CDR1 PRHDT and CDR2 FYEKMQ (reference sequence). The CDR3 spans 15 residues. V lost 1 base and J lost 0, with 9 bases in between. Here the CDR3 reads CASSLALGLNTEAFF. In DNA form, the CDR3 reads TGTGCCAGCAGCTTAGCCCTTGGCCTGAACACTGAAGCTTTCTTT.

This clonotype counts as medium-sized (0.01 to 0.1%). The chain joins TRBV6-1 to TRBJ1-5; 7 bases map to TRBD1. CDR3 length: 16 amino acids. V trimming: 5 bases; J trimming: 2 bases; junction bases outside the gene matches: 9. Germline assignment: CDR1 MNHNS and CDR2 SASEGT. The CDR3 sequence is CASSLRQGRGNQPQHF. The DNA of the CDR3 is TGTGCCAGCAGTCTCCGACAGGGAAGGGGCAATCAGCCCCAGCATTTT.

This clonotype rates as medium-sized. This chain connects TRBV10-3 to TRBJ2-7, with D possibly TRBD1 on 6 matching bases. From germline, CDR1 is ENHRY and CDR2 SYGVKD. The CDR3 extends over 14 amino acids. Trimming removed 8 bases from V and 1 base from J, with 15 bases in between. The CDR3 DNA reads TGTGCCATCCGTGCAGGGGCCTTTTCCTACGAGCAGTACTTC. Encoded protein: CAIRAGAFSYEQYF.

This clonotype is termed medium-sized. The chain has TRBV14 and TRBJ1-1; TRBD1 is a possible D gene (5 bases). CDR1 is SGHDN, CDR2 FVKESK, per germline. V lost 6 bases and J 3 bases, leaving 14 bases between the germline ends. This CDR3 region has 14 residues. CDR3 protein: CASRASGPYTEAFF. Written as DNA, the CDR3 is TGTGCCAGCAGAGCTTCAGGGCCTTACACTGAAGCTTTCTTT.

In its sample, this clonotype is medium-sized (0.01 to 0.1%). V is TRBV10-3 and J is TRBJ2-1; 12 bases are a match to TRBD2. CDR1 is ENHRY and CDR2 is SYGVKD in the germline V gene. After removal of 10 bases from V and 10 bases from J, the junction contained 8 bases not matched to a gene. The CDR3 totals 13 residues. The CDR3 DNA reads TGTGCCACCTCTAGCGGGGGGGCGAAGGAGCAGTTCTTC. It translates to CATSSGGAKEQFF.

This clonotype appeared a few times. For the CDR3, the DNA is TGTGCCAGCGCCGGACTAGACAATGAGCAGTTCTTC. It codes for CASAGLDNEQFF. The rearrangement joins TRBV2 to TRBJ2-1; TRBD2 matches 7 bases. The J segment lost 5 bases and the V segment lost 8 bases, leaving 3 bases of the junction unmatched. Germline V gene data show CDR1 as SNHLY and CDR2 as FYNNEI. CDR3 length: 12 amino acids.

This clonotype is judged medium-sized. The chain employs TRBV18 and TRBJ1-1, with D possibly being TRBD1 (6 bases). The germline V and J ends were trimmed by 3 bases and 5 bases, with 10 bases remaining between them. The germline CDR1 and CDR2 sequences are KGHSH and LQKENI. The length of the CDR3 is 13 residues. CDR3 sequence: CASSPPGETEAFF. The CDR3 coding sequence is TGTGCCAGCTCACCCCCAGGGGAAACTGAAGCTTTCTTT.

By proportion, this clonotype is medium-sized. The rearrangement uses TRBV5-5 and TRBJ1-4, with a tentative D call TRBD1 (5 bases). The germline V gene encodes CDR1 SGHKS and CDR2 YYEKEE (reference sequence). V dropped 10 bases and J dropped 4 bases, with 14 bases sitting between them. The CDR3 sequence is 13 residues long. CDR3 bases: TGTGCCCCCTGGGGGGGATGTAATGAAAAACTGTTTTTT. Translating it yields CAPWGGCNEKLFF.

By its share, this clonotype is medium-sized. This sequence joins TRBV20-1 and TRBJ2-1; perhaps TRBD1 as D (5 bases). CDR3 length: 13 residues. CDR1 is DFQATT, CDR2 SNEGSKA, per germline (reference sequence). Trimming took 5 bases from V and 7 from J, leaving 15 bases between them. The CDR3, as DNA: TGCAGTGCTCCCCCGGCAGGGTTGAATGAGCAGTTCTTC. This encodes CSAPPAGLNEQFF.

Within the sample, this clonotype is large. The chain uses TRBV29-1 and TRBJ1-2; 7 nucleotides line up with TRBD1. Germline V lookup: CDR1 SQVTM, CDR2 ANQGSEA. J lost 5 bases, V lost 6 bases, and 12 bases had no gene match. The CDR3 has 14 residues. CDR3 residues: CSVGQARAGYGYTF. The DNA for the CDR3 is TGCAGCGTAGGACAGGCGAGGGCGGGATATGGCTACACCTTC.

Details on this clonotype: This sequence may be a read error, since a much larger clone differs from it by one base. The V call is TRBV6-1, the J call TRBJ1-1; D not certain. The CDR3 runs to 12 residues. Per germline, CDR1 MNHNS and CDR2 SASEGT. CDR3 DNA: TGTGTCAGCAATCAGCCGGGCACTGAAGCTTTCTTT. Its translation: CVSNQPGTEAFF.